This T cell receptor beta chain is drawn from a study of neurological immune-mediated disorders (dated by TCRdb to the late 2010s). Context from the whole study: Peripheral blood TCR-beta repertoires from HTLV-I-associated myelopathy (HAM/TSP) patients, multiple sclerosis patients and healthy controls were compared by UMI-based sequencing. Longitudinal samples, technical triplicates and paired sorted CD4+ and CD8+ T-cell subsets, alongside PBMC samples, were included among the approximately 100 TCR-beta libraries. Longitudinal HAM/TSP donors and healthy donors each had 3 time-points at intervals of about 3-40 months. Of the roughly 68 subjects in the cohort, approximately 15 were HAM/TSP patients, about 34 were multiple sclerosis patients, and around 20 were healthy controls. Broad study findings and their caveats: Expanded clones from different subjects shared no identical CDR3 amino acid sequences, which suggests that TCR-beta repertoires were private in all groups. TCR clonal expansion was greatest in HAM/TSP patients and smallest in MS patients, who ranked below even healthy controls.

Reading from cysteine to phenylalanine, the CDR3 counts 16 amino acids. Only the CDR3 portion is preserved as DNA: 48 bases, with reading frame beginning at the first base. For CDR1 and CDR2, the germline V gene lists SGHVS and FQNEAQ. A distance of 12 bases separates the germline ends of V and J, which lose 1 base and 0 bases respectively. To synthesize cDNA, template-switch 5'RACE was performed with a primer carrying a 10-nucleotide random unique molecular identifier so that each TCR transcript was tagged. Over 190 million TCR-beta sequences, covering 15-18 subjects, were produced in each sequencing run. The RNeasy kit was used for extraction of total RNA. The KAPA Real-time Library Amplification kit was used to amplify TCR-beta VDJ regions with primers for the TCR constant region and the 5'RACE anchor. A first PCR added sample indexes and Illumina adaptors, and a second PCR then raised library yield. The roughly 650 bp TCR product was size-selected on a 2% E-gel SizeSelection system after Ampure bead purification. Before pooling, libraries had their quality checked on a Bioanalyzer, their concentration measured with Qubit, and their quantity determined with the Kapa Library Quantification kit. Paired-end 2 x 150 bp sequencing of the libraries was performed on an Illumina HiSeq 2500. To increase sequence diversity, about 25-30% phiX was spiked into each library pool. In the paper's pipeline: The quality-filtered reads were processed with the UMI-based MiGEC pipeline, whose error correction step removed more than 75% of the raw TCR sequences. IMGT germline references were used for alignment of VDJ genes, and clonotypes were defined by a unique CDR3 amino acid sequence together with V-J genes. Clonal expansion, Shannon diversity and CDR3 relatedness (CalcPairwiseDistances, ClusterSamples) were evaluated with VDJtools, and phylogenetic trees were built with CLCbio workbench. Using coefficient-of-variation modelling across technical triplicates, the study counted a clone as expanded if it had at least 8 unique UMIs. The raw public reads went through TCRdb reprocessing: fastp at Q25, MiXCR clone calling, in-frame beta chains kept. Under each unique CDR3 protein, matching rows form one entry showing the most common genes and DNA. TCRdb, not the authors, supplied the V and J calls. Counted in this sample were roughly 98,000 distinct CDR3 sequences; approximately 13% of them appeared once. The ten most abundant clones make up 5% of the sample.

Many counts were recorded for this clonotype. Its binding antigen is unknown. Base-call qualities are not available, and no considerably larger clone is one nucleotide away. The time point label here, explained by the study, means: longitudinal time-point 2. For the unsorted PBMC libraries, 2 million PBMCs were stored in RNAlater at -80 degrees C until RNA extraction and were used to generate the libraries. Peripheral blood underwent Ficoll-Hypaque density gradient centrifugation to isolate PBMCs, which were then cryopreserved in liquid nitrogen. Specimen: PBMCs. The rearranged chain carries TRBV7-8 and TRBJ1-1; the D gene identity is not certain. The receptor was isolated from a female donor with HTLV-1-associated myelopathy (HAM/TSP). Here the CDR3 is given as CASSLDRMWMNTEAFF. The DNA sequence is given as TGTGCCAGCAGCTTAGATAGAATGTGGATGAACACTGAAGCTTTCTTT.